The T cell receptor beta chain under discussion was sequenced for a study of shared clonotypes between healthy human individuals. The study, taken as a whole, reports: Sequencing depth was expected to affect clonotype sharing among donors. When naive CD4 clonotypes were compared across a few donors, 4% to 6.5% were shared.

The data were produced by immunoSEQ multiplex PCR, yet TCRdb's version contains in-frame clones alone and is incomplete. The data show 2 million to 2.5 million clones, with 85% to 95% seen just once and about 0.41% held by the top ten. Memory CD4+ cells were the fraction left after CD45RA+ naive selection. As for this clone: The antigen remains unidentified.

The receptor was isolated from a man younger than 30 in good health. Some clones in this sample may be carry-over from other donors' samples. The sequencing input was naive CD4+ T cells from PBMCs. Indicated subset: CD45RA+ positively selected.

CDR3 protein: CASSGGGSGANVLTF. Here the CDR3 DNA reads TGTGCCAGTAGCGGAGGGGGCTCTGGGGCCAACGTCCTGACTTTC. The chain uses TRBV19 and TRBJ2-6, with D perhaps matching TRBD1 or TRBD2 (6 bases each). Germline assignment: CDR1 LNHDA and CDR2 SQIVND (reference sequence). V lost 6 bases, J lost 0 bases, and 9 bases lay in between. CDR3 length: 15 amino acids.